The 9 T cell receptor beta chains below all came from one sample that was sequenced in a study of blood T cell repertoires in COVID-19. Assay used: immunoSEQ multiplex PCR; TCRdb lists only in-frame clones, some missing. This table has some 240,000 clones, roughly 90% appearing once. The sequencing input was peripheral blood. The receptors come from a man aged 55 to 70 with COVID-19, enrolled during active disease.

This clone was recorded once. In DNA, the CDR3 is TGTGCCACCAGCAGAGATATAGAACGGTTCTCCTACGAGCAGTACTTC. Its protein product is CATSRDIERFSYEQYF. The J gene is TRBJ2-7, the V gene TRBV15; D is unresolved. V lost 0 bases, J lost 0 bases, and 12 bases lay in between. The CDR3 contains 16 residues. Germline-derived CDR1 and CDR2 are LNHNV and YYDKDF (reference sequence). Variable domain in full (rest from reference TRBV15 and TRBJ2-7): DAMVIQNPRYQVTQFGKPVTLSCSQTLNHNVMYWYQQKSSQAPKLLFHYYDKDFNNEADTPDNFQSRRPNTSFCFLDIRSPGLGDTAMYLCATSRDIERFSYEQYFGPGTRLTVT.

The chain employs TRBV25-1 and TRBJ1-3, with D uncertain. Trimming removed 0 bases at V and 0 bases at J, with 6 bases between. The V gene's germline CDR1 is MGHDK and CDR2 SYGVNS. CDR3 size: 15 residues. CDR3 in amino acids: CASSEYRGSGNTIYF. The CDR3 coding sequence is TGTGCCAGCAGTGAATACCGAGGCTCTGGAAACACCATATATTTT.

This clone occurred once. V gene TRBV6-6 combines with J gene TRBJ1-5; no definite D call. Germline CDR1 and CDR2: MNHNY and SVGAGI (reference sequence). The CDR3 extends over 14 amino acids. Trimming removed 2 bases at V and 4 bases at J, with 9 bases between. CDR3 DNA: TGTGCCAGCAGTTACGAGGGAATTAATCAGCCCCAGCATTTT. It encodes CASSYEGINQPQHF.

This chain links TRBV19 with TRBJ2-7, with unresolved D. Per germline, CDR1 LNHDA and CDR2 SQIVND (reference sequence). Trimming took 4 bases from V and 2 from J, leaving 9 bases between them. The CDR3 totals 13 residues. CDR3 DNA: TGTGCCAGTAGTAAGACTCATGCCTACGAGCAGTACTTC. Translating it yields CASSKTHAYEQYF.

The V and J genes are TRBV7-8 and TRBJ1-5; 10 bases match TRBD1. The V gene's germline CDR1 is SGHVS and CDR2 FQNEAQ. The CDR3 is made up of 16 amino acids. V gave up 1 base and J gave up 7 bases; unmatched junction bases: 7. CDR3 nucleotides: TGTGCCAGCAGCTTAGAGGGACAGGGGAAAGGACAGCCCCAGCATTTT. It is translated as CASSLEGQGKGQPQHF.

The rearrangement joins TRBV4-1 to TRBJ2-7; no clear D. Looked up from germline, CDR1 is MGHRA and CDR2 is YSYEKL. The V end was cut by 4 bases, the J end by 2 bases, with 15 bases between. This CDR3 spans 15 amino acids. The CDR3 reads CASSPQVSVPYEQYF. In nucleotides, the CDR3 is TGCGCCAGCAGCCCGCAGGTGAGTGTTCCCTACGAGCAGTACTTC.

This sequence joins TRBV29-1 and TRBJ2-3; 10 bases are shared with TRBD2. Germline CDR1 is SQVTM and CDR2 is ANQGSEA. Trimming at V came to 6 bases and at J to 0 bases, leaving 9 bases not matched to a gene. The CDR3 runs 16 residues. For the CDR3, the DNA is TGCAGCGTGCACGGGGCTAGCGGGAGAAGCACAGATACGCAGTATTTT. This sequence encodes CSVHGASGRSTDTQYF.

V usage is TRBV28 and J usage is TRBJ1-2; 8 bases are a match to TRBD1. Germline CDR1 reads MDHEN; CDR2 reads SYDVKM. After removal of 8 bases from V and 4 bases from J, the junction contained 15 bases not matched to a gene. This CDR3 is 16 amino acids long. CDR3: CASLSPRQGIGYGYTF. The CDR3 region has the DNA TGTGCCAGCCTTTCACCCCGACAGGGGATTGGCTATGGCTACACCTTC.

The rearrangement uses TRBV6-1 and TRBJ1-1, with D tentatively TRBD1 (5 bases). The length of the CDR3 is 15 residues. Germline assignment: CDR1 MNHNS and CDR2 SASEGT. Trimming took off 1 base at V and 1 base at J, with 10 bases between the two ends. CDR3 coding DNA: TGTGCCAGCAGTGAAGATTACAGGCCGAACACTGAAGCTTTCTTT. It codes for CASSEDYRPNTEAFF.